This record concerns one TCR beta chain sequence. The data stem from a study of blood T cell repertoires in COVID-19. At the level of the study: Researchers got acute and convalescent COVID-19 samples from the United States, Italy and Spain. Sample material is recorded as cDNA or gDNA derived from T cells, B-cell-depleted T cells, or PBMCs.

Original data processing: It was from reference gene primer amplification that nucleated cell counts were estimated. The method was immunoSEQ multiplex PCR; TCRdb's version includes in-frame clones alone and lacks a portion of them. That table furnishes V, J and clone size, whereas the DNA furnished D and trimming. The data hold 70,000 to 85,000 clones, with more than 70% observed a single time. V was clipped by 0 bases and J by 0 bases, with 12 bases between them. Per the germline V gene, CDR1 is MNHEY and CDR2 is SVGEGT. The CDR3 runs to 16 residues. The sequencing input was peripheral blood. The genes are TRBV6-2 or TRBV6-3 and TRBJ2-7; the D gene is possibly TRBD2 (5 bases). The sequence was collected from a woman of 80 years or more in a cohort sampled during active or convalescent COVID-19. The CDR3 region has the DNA TGTGCCAGCAGTTACTCGTTGGCGGGTAGCTCCTACGAGCAGTACTTC. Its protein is CASSYSLAGSSYEQYF.